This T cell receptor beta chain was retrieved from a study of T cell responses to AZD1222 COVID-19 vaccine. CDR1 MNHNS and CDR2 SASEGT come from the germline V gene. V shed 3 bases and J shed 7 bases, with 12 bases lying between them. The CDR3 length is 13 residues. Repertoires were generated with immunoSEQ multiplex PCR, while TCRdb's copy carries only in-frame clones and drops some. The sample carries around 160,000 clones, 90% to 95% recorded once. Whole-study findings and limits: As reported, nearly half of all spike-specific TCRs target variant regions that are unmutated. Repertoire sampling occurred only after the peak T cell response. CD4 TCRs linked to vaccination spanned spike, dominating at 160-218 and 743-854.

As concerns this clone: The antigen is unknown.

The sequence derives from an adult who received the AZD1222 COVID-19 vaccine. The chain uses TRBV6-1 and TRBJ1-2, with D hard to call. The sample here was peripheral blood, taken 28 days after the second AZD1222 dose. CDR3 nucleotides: TGTGCCAGCAGTGAGGGAGGACTGGGTGGCTACACCTTC. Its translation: CASSEGGLGGYTF.